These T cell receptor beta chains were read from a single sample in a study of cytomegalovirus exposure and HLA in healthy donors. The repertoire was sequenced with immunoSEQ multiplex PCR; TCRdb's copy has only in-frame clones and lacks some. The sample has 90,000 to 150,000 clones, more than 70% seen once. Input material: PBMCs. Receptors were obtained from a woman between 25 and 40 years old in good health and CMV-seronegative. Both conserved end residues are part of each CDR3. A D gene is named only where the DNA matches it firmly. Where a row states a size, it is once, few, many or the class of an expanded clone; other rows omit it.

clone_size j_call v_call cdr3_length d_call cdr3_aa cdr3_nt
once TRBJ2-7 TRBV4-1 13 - CASSQARSEVQYF TGCGCCAGCAGCCAAGCCCGCTCGGAGGTGCAGTACTTC
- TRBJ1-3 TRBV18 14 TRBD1 CASSDRGSGNTIYF TGTGCCAGCTCCGACAGGGGCTCTGGAAACACCATATATTTT
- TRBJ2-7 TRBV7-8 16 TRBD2 CASSAHWSGGNYEQYF TGTGCCAGCAGCGCCCACTGGAGCGGGGGGAACTACGAGCAGTACTTC
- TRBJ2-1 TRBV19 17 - CASSIERSSSSYNEQFF TGTGCCAGTAGTATAGAGCGGTCGTCAAGCTCCTACAATGAGCAGTTCTTC
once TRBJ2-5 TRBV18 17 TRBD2 CASSPPVLAGAAETQYF TGTGCCAGCTCACCACCGGTACTAGCGGGGGCTGCAGAGACCCAGTACTTC
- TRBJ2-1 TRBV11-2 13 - CASSPELYNEQFF TGTGCCAGCAGCCCCGAGCTTTACAATGAGCAGTTCTTC
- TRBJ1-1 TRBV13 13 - CASSSRVNTEAFF TGTGCCAGCAGCTCACGGGTGAACACTGAAGCTTTCTTT
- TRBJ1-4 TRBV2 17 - CASSAPALRRTNEKLFF TGTGCCAGCAGTGCGCCCGCCCTCAGGAGGACTAATGAAAAACTGTTTTTT
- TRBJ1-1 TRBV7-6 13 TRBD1 CASSSGQDTEAFF TGTGCCAGCAGCTCGGGACAGGACACTGAAGCTTTCTTT
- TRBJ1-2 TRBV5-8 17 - CASSLVNLISLNYGYTF TGTGCCAGCAGCTTGGTAAACCTAATCTCCTTGAACTATGGCTACACCTTC
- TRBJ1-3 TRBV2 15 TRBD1 CASRDRTGPDSTIYF TGTGCCAGCAGAGACAGGACAGGGCCGGATAGTACCATATATTTT
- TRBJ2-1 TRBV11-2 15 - CASSPRGAVYNEQFF TGTGCCAGCAGCCCACGGGGGGCGGTGTACAATGAGCAGTTCTTC
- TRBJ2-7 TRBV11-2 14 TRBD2 CASSFGGGAYEQYF TGTGCCAGCAGCTTCGGTGGGGGGGCCTACGAGCAGTACTTC
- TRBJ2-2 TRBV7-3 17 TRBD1 CASSLEGQVRMTGELFF TGTGCCAGCAGCTTGGAGGGACAGGTCCGAATGACCGGGGAGCTGTTTTTT
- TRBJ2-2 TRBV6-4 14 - CASSDRGGTGELFF TGTGCCAGCAGTGACAGGGGGGGAACCGGGGAGCTGTTTTTT
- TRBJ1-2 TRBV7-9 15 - CASSFLMGADYGYTF TGTGCCAGCAGCTTTCTTATGGGGGCAGACTATGGCTACACCTTC
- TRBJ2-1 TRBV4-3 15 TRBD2 CASSQVSGGYNEQFF TGCGCCAGCAGCCAAGTTAGCGGGGGATACAATGAGCAGTTCTTC
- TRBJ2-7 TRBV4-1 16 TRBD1 CASSQDETGQTYEQYF TGCGCCAGCAGCCAAGATGAGACAGGGCAGACCTACGAGCAGTACTTC
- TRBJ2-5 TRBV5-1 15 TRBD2 CASSPLAGGPETQYF TGCGCCAGCAGCCCGCTAGCGGGGGGGCCGGAGACCCAGTACTTC
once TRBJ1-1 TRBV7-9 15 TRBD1 CASSLLGGGFTEAFF TGTGCCAGCAGCTTACTCGGAGGGGGCTTCACTGAAGCTTTCTTT
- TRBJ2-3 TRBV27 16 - CASSSQGGGRTDTQYF TGTGCCAGCAGTTCTCAAGGGGGGGGACGCACAGATACGCAGTATTTT
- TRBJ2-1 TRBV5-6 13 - CASSLGGDNEQFF TGTGCCAGCAGCTTGGGAGGAGACAATGAGCAGTTCTTC
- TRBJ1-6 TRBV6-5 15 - CASSYSRGGGSPLHF TGTGCCAGCAGTTACTCGAGGGGGGGAGGTTCACCCCTCCACTTT
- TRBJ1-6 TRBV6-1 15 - CASSVLGQTNSPLHF TGTGCCAGCAGTGTATTGGGGCAAACAAATTCACCCCTCCACTTT
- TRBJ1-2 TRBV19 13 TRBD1 CASSVTGEYGYTF TGTGCCAGTAGTGTGACAGGGGAGTATGGCTACACCTTC
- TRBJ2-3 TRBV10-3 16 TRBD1 CAISEGKGAMSDTQYF TGTGCCATCAGTGAAGGGAAGGGGGCAATGTCAGATACGCAGTATTTT
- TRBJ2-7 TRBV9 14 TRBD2 CASSVGLAGYEQYF TGTGCCAGCAGCGTAGGACTAGCGGGGTACGAGCAGTACTTC
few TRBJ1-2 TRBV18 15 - CASSPQRATNYGYTF TGTGCCAGCTCACCACAGAGGGCTACTAACTATGGCTACACCTTC
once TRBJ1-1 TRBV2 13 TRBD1 CASKGGLNTEAFF TGTGCCAGCAAAGGGGGCTTGAACACTGAAGCTTTCTTT
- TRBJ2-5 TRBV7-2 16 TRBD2 CASSLSLRGRQETQYF TGTGCCAGCAGCTTGAGCCTGCGGGGGAGACAAGAGACCCAGTACTTC
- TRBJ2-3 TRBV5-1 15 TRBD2 CASRLAGFSTDTQYF TGCGCCAGCAGACTAGCGGGGTTTAGCACAGATACGCAGTATTTT
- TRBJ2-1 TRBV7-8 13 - CASSLSVIQGLFF TGTGCCAGCAGCTTAAGTGTAATTCAGGGGCTATTCTTC